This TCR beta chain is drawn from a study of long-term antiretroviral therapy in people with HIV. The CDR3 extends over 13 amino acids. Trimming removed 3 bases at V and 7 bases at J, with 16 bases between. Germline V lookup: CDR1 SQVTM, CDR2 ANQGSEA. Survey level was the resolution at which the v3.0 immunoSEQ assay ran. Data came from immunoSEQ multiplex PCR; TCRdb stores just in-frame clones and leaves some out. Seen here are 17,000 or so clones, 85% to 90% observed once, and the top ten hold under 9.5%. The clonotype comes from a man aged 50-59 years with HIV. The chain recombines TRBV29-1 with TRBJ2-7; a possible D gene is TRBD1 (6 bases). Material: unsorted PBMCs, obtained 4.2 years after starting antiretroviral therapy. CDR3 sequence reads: CSVEGRGEGEQYF. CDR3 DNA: TGCAGCGTTGAGGGCAGGGGAGAAGGAGAGCAGTACTTC.